The next 16 T cell receptor beta chains were all read from a single sample in a study of T-cell memory formation after mild COVID-19. MiXCR was run by TCRdb on the 5' RACE reads, yielding one entry per CDR3 protein. The sample yields about 470,000 distinct CDR3 sequences, approximately 25% seen once. Sequencing was performed on PBMCs or a T cell subset sorted from them (not recorded which). The receptors shown here come from an adult woman who had mild COVID-19 (a few samples of this study predate the infection). Cell type and time point are not known.

This rearrangement joins TRBV12-3 or TRBV12-4 to TRBJ1-5, with 9 bases lining up with TRBD1. The CDR3 has 15 residues. V shed 3 bases and J 4 bases; nucleotides not matched to a gene: 4. The CDR3, as DNA: TGTGCCAGCAGTTTTCAGACAGGGGGTAATCAGCCCCAGCATTTT. Translating it yields CASSFQTGGNQPQHF.

This clonotype was observed many times. J is TRBJ2-3 and V is TRBV15, with a tentative D call TRBD1 (7 bases). Trimming removed 3 bases from V and 1 base from J, with 11 bases in between. The germline CDR1 and CDR2 sequences are LNHNV and YYDKDF (reference sequence). The CDR3 is 15 amino acids. CDR3 protein: CATSSRRGGTDTQYF. Written as DNA, the CDR3 is TGTGCCACCAGCAGCCGCAGGGGGGGCACAGATACGCAGTATTTT.

The chain has TRBV19 and TRBJ2-6; D uncertain. V was shortened by 7 bases and J by 0 bases, with 10 bases between the two germline ends. The germline CDR1 and CDR2 sequences are LNHDA and SQIVND (reference sequence). This CDR3 is built from 15 residues. The CDR3 coding sequence is TGTGCCAGTATCGGGTCGAGCTCTGGGGCCAACGTCCTGACTTTC. This codes for CASIGSSSGANVLTF.

A few counts support this clonotype. V gene TRBV5-5 combines with J gene TRBJ1-1; D is unclear. Trimming cost V 3 bases and J 1 base, with 13 bases left between them. Germline CDR1 reads SGHKS; CDR2 reads YYEKEE (reference sequence). This CDR3 region has 15 residues. CDR3 protein: CASSWEWPGNTEAFF. In DNA, the CDR3 is TGTGCCAGCAGCTGGGAATGGCCAGGGAACACTGAAGCTTTCTTT.

The V and J genes are TRBV2 and TRBJ2-6; D is perhaps TRBD2 (5 bases). V lost 6 bases and J lost 3, with 12 bases in between. This CDR3 contains 15 residues. The germline gives CDR1 SNHLY, CDR2 FYNNEI. CDR3 protein: CASSYEGIGANVLTF. The CDR3, as DNA: TGTGCCAGCAGCTATGAGGGTATTGGGGCCAACGTCCTGACTTTC.

V and J are TRBV6-5 and TRBJ2-7; maybe TRBD1 (6 bases). Looked up from germline, CDR1 is MNHEY and CDR2 is SVGAGI. The germline V and J ends were trimmed by 1 base and 1 base, with 11 bases remaining between them. CDR3 length: 15 residues. The CDR3 protein is CASSYYQGRSYEQYF. The CDR3 DNA sequence: TGTGCCAGCAGTTACTACCAGGGGAGATCCTACGAGCAGTACTTC.

The V and J genes are TRBV6-5 and TRBJ2-7, with 11 bases fitting TRBD2. CDR1 and CDR2 from the germline V gene are MNHEY and SVGAGI. CDR3 size: 15 residues. The V gene end was trimmed by 2 bases and the J gene end by 3 bases; junction bases not matched to a gene: 3. The CDR3 coding sequence is TGTGCCAGCAGTTACGGCCTAGCGGGAGGCTACGAGCAGTACTTC. This codes for CASSYGLAGGYEQYF.

This clonotype has ten or more counts. This sequence joins TRBV24-1 and TRBJ2-2, with D maybe TRBD2 (5 bases). The germline V and J ends were trimmed by 3 bases and 4 bases, with 11 bases remaining between them. This CDR3 spans 15 amino acids. Germline CDR1 KGHDR, CDR2 SFDVKD. CDR3 DNA: TGTGCCACCAGTGATATTCGGGGTTCCACCGGGGAGCTGTTTTTT. Its translation: CATSDIRGSTGELFF.

This clonotype was observed a few times. The chain recombines TRBV12-3 or TRBV12-4 with TRBJ1-6; no reliable D call. The CDR3 totals 13 residues. V lost 3 bases and J 7 bases, leaving 7 bases between the germline ends. The CDR3 protein is CASSFGVNSPLHF. The CDR3 bases are TGTGCCAGCAGTTTTGGGGTAAATTCACCCCTCCACTTT.

V is TRBV9 and J is TRBJ2-3; D is possibly TRBD1 or TRBD2 (6 bases each). Trimming stripped 1 base from V and 7 bases from J, with 16 bases between. The CDR3 is 15 residues long. Germline lookup yields CDR1 SGDLS and CDR2 YYNGEE. The CDR3 nucleotides are TGTGCCAGCAGCGTAATCACCGGCGGGACAAATACGCAGTATTTT. Protein sequence: CASSVITGGTNTQYF.

V and J are TRBV24-1 and TRBJ2-1; TRBD2 matches at 7 bases. V was clipped by 2 bases and J by 8 bases; unmatched bases: 11. The germline V gene has CDR1 KGHDR and CDR2 SFDVKD. The CDR3 totals 16 residues. CDR3 sequence (DNA): TGTGCCACCAGTGATTCCGGGACTAAAGGAAACGATGAGCAGTTCTTC. As protein: CATSDSGTKGNDEQFF.

In its sample, this clonotype was seen a few times. The rearrangement joins TRBV5-1 to TRBJ2-4; no reliable D call. Between the trimmed V and J ends, which lost 0 bases and 7 bases, there was a span of 14 bases. The CDR3 length is 15 residues. The germline gives CDR1 SGHRS, CDR2 YFSETQ. In DNA form, the CDR3 reads TGCGCCAGCAGCTTGGACCGGGTCGGTGTGAACATTCAGTACTTC. As protein: CASSLDRVGVNIQYF.

This clonotype was counted once. The chain couples TRBV3-1 to TRBJ1-2; D is undetermined. Per germline, CDR1 LGHDT and CDR2 YNNKEL (reference sequence). The germline V and J ends were trimmed by 0 bases and 4 bases, with 12 bases remaining between them. The CDR3 loop spans 15 amino acids. CDR3 nucleotides: TGTGCCAGCAGCCAAGATGGCAGTCGAGCCTATGGCTACACCTTC. Translation: CASSQDGSRAYGYTF.

This clonotype was picked up many times. The chain joins TRBV18 to TRBJ2-7, with 7 bases aligning to TRBD1. CDR1 and CDR2 from the germline V gene are KGHSH and LQKENI. The CDR3 length is 13 residues. V lost 8 bases and J lost 2; bases outside the gene matches: 6. For the CDR3, the DNA is TGTGCCAGCAGCCCCGACAGGGCCTACGAGCAGTACTTC. Translating it yields CASSPDRAYEQYF.

The chain is built from TRBV9 and TRBJ1-3; TRBD1 matches at 12 bases. V was clipped by 4 bases and J by 0 bases; unmatched bases: 8. Germline V gene data show CDR1 as SGDLS and CDR2 as YYNGEE. The CDR3 totals 18 residues. CDR3 loop: CASSPHPGQGASGNTIYF. The CDR3 coding sequence is TGTGCCAGCAGCCCACACCCGGGACAGGGGGCCTCTGGAAACACCATATATTTT.

A few counts support this clonotype. This chain connects TRBV12-3 or TRBV12-4 to TRBJ2-5; TRBD2 matches at 12 bases. CDR3 length: 16 residues. Trimming removed 1 base from V and 1 base from J; junction bases left unmatched: 1. Here the CDR3 reads CASSLGTSGTQETQYF. As DNA, the CDR3 is TGTGCCAGCAGTTTAGGGACTAGCGGGACCCAAGAGACCCAGTACTTC.